A single sample gave rise to the 7 T cell receptor beta chains below, sequenced in a study of brain T cells in children with intractable seizures (dated by TCRdb to the early 2020s). This specimen's time point label, interpreted: blood from clinic visit 5 months post-surgery; TSC patient then seizure free. Libraries were made using the immunoSEQ multiplex PCR assay. Not all clones reach the TCRdb copy of this immuneACCESS table, which keeps in-frame sequences only. Checked studies attribute under half of the gap to unresolved V genes and leave the rest unexplained. For this sample there are about 340,000 clones; roughly 92% appear just once. The ten largest clones capture roughly 5.7% of the sample. The sample consisted of peripheral blood, taken roughly 5 months after surgery. These TCRs come from a boy less than two years old with tuberous sclerosis and intractable seizures.

V gene TRBV29-1 combines with J gene TRBJ2-5; 9 positions match TRBD2. V dropped 7 bases and J dropped 5; count of bases not matched to a gene: 11. CDR3 length: 14 residues. Germline CDR1 reads SQVTM; CDR2 reads ANQGSEA. DNA of the CDR3: TGCAGCGCCGACCCAGCGGGGGGCGGGGAGACCCAGTACTTC. Its protein is CSADPAGGGETQYF.

The chain combines TRBV30 with TRBJ1-1; 7 nucleotides line up with TRBD1. This CDR3 has 15 residues. Germline V gives CDR1 GTSNPN, CDR2 SVGIG (reference sequence). Trimming removed 2 bases from V and 1 base from J; junction bases left unmatched: 7. This CDR3 reads CAWSSGGRWNTEAFF. CDR3 bases: TGTGCCTGGAGTTCAGGGGGAAGGTGGAACACTGAAGCTTTCTTT.

Points on this clone: Sequence at one end of the junction differs from germline and may be a read error. The chain has TRBV7-7 and TRBJ2-7; perhaps TRBD1 as D (6 bases). Per the germline V gene, CDR1 is SSHAT and CDR2 is FNYEAQ (reference sequence). The CDR3 loop spans 17 amino acids. The DNA for the CDR3 is TGTGCTAGCAGCCCCCCTAAACGGGACAAAAGAACCTACGAGCAGTACTTC. Translating gives CASSPPKRDKRTYEQYF.

The rearrangement links TRBV11-2 to TRBJ1-2, with TRBD1 as a possible D gene (6 bases). Germline V gene data show CDR1 as SGHAT and CDR2 as FQNNGV. V lost 4 bases, J lost 5 bases, and 20 bases lay in between. The CDR3 is 16 residues long. The CDR3 DNA is TGTGCCAGCAGCTCAACCCGGGGGCGAGTAGCATATGGCTACACCTTC. Residues: CASSSTRGRVAYGYTF.

The chain joins TRBV12-3 or TRBV12-4 to TRBJ2-7; D ambiguous. V was shortened by 3 bases and J by 2 bases, with 8 bases between the two germline ends. The CDR3 has 13 amino acids. In nucleotides, the CDR3 is TGTGCCAGCAGTTTCGATCCACCCTACGAGCAGTACTTC. As protein: CASSFDPPYEQYF.

This rearrangement joins TRBV11-2 to TRBJ2-4, with 13 bases identical to TRBD2. The CDR3 loop spans 18 amino acids. V was clipped by 5 bases and J by 3 bases; unmatched bases: 10. The V gene's germline CDR1 is SGHAT and CDR2 FQNNGV. Here the CDR3 reads CASSPSGLAGEGKNIQYF. The CDR3 coding sequence is TGTGCCAGCAGCCCTTCCGGACTAGCGGGAGAGGGCAAAAACATTCAGTACTTC.

CDR3 bases: TGTGCTCTCATGGGGGCCTACGAGCAGTACTTC. Protein product: CALMGAYEQYF. This chain connects TRBV30 to TRBJ2-7; D is perhaps TRBD1 or TRBD2 (5 bases each). The CDR3 loop spans 11 amino acids. Looked up from germline, CDR1 is GTSNPN and CDR2 is SVGIG (reference sequence).